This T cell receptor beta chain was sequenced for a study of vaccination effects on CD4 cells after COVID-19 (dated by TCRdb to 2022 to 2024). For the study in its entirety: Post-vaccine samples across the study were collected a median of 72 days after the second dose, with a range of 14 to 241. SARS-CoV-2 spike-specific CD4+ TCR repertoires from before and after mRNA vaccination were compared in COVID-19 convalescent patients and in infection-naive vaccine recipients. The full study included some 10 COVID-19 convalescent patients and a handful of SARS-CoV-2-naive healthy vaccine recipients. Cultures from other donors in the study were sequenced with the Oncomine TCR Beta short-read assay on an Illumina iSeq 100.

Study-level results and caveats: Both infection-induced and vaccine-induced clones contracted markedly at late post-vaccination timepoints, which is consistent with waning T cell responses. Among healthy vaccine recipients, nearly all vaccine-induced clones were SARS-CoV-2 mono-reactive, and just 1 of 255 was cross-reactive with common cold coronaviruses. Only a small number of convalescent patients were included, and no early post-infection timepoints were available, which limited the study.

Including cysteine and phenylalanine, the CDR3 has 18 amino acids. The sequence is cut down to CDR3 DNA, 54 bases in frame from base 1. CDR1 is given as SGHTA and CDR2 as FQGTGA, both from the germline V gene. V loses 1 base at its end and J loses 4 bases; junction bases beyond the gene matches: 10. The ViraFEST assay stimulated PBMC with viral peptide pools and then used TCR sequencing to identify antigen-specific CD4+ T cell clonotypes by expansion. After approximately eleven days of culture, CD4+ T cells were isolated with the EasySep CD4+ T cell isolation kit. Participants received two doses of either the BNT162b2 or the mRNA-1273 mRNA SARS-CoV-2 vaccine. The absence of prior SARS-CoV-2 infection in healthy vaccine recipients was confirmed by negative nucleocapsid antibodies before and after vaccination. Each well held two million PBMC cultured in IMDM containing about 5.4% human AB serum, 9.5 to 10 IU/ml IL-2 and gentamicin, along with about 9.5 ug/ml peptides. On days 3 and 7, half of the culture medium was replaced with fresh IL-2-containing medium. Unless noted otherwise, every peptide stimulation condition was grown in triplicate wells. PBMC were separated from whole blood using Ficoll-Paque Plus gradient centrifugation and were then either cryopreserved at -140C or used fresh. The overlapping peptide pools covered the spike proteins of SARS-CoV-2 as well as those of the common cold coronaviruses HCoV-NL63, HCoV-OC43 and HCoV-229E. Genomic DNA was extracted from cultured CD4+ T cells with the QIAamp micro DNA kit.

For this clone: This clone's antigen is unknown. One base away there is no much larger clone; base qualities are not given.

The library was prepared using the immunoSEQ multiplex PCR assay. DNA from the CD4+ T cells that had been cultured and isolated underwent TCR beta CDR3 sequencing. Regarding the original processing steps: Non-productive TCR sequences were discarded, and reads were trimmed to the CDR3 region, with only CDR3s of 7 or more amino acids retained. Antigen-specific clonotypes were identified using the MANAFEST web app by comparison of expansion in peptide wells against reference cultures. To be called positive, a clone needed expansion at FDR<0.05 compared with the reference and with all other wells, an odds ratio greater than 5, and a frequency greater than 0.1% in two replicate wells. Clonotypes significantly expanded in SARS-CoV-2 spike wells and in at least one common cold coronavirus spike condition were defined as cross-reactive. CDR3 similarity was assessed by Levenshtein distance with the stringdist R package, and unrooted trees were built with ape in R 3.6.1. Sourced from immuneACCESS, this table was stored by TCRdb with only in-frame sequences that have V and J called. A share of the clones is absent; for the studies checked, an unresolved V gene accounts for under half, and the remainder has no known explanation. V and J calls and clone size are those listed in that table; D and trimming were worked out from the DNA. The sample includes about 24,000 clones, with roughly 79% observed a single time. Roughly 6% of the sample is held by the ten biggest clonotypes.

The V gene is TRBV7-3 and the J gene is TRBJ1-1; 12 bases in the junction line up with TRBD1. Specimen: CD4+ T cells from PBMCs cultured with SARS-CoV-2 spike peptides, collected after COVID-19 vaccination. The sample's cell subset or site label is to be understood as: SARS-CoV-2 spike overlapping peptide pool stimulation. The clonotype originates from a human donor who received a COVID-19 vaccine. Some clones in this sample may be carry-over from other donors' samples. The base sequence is TGTGCCAGCAGCTTAAGGGGGGGGACAGGGGGCGCGGGCACTGAAGCTTTCTTT. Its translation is CASSLRGGTGGAGTEAFF.